These 10 T cell receptor beta chains share one sample of origin, sequenced in a study of T cells expressing NK-cell markers. TCRdb re-called the 5' RACE reads; one entry per CDR3 protein, DNA not given. This sample's table reports some 440,000 distinct CDR3 sequences. Sequencing was performed on blood T cells: a sorted CD56 or NKG2C T cell subset, CD4+ or CD8+ T cells, or bulk PBMC T cells (not recorded which). Every receptor here comes from a woman between 50 and 59 years old in good health.

V usage is TRBV12-3 or TRBV12-4 and J usage is TRBJ2-1; lacking DNA, the TRBD1 call made by TCRdb goes unchecked. The CDR3 runs 16 residues. The CDR3 spells CASNEGARRSYNEQFF.

The chain recombines TRBV3-1 with TRBJ2-2. The CDR3 loop spans 13 amino acids. The germline CDR1 and CDR2 sequences are LGHDT and YNNKEL (reference sequence). The CDR3 is CASRTTNTGELFF.

J is TRBJ1-2 and V is TRBV20-1. Germline V gives CDR1 DFQATT, CDR2 SNEGSKA (reference sequence). The CDR3 totals 12 residues. CDR3 amino acids: CSAKSGPNGYTF.

The chain joins TRBV5-1 to TRBJ1-2. CDR1 and CDR2 from the germline V gene are SGHRS and YFSETQ. This CDR3 has 14 amino acids. CDR3 sequence reads: CASQPGLRRYGYTF.

The CDR3 is CASRGSSGHPRQYF. The chain has TRBV5-6 and TRBJ2-3; TCRdb gives TRBD2 as the D gene, but with no DNA this cannot be confirmed. The CDR3 has 14 residues. Germline lookup yields CDR1 SGHDT and CDR2 YYEEEE.

This chain uses TRBV7-9 with TRBJ2-6. The CDR3 consists of 15 residues. Germline V lookup: CDR1 SEHNR, CDR2 FQNEAQ (reference sequence). The CDR3 loop is CASSQRASGANVLTF.

The chain combines TRBV2 with TRBJ2-2. CDR3 length equals 12 residues. Per the germline V gene, CDR1 is SNHLY and CDR2 is FYNNEI. CDR3 amino acids: CASSRLTGELFF.

The chain carries TRBV11-2 and TRBJ2-7; TCRdb's D gene call, TRBD2, goes unchecked for lack of DNA. There are 15 residues in the CDR3. Looked up from germline, CDR1 is SGHAT and CDR2 is FQNNGV. The CDR3 spells CASSLKGQTSHEQYF.

This rearrangement joins TRBV11-2 to TRBJ1-5. The CDR3 has 13 amino acids. The germline V gene encodes CDR1 SGHAT and CDR2 FQNNGV. The CDR3 sequence: CASSSTLNQPQHF.

The chain uses TRBV28 and TRBJ2-7; as DNA is missing, the TRBD1 call by TCRdb cannot be tested. Germline CDR1 reads MDHEN; CDR2 reads SYDVKM. The CDR3 extends over 15 amino acids. CDR3 amino acids: CASSLDRGHSYEQYF.